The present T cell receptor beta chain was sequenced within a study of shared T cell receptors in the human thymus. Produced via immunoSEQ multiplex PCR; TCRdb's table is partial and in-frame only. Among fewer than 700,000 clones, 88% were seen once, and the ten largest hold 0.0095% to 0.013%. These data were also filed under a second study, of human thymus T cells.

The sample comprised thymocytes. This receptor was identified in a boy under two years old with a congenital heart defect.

The CDR3 nucleotides are TGCGCCAGCAGCCTGGGTCGAGGGTTCCACGAGCAGTACTTC. It specifies CASSLGRGFHEQYF. The rearrangement uses TRBV5-1 and TRBJ2-7, with a weak D call TRBD2 (5 bases). Germline V gene sequence: CDR1 SGHRS, CDR2 YFSETQ. V was pared by 4 bases and J by 5 bases, with 16 bases between. The CDR3 has 14 residues.